Given below is one T cell receptor (beta chain) in context. The data stem from a study of blood T cell repertoires in COVID-19. Study details: The United States, Italy and Spain supplied acute and convalescent COVID-19 samples.

Measured with immunoSEQ multiplex PCR; TCRdb has only the in-frame clones, and not every one. The sample holds about 150,000 clones, around 80% seen once. This TCR derives from a woman aged 45-65 years with acute or convalescent COVID-19. The sequenced material came from peripheral blood.

The CDR3 DNA follows: TGTGCCAGCAGCTTCATGGCTGGCAACACTGAAGCTTTCTTT. It encodes CASSFMAGNTEAFF. The chain recombines TRBV5-5 with TRBJ1-1; D not resolved. Germline V gene lookup returns CDR1 SGHKS and CDR2 YYEKEE (reference sequence). CDR3 length: 14 residues. Trimming stripped 2 bases from V and 2 bases from J, with 10 bases between.